This T cell receptor beta chain was documented in a study of technical replicates of blood from four donors. Data came from immunoSEQ multiplex PCR; TCRdb stores just in-frame clones and leaves some out. The data contain 75,000 to 95,000 clones, approximately 90% of them singletons. Sequencing was done on a sample of T cells isolated from PBMCs. This clonotype was obtained from a human donor in good health.

For the CDR3, the DNA is TGTGCCAGCAGCTTGACTAGCGGGGTATACAATGAGCAGTTCTTC. Translated, it gives CASSLTSGVYNEQFF. J is TRBJ2-1 and V is TRBV11-3, with 11 bases lining up with TRBD2. Germline-derived CDR1 and CDR2 are SGHNT and YENEEA. The J segment lost 4 bases and the V segment lost 3 bases, leaving 2 bases of the junction unmatched. The CDR3 has 15 residues.